One T cell receptor beta chain is described in this entry. The antigen remains unidentified. This sample is drawn from a study of response to subunit inactivated influenza vaccine. Study-level findings and limits: Few additional T cells are recruited per seasonal influenza vaccination, authors suggested.

Germline V gene lookup returns CDR1 MNHEY and CDR2 SVGAGI. Trimming took off 0 bases at V and 5 bases at J, with 13 bases between the two ends. The CDR3 spans 15 residues. TCRdb re-analysed the RT-PCR reads in MiXCR, keeping a single row per CDR3 protein. The sample has some 640,000 distinct CDR3 sequences, around 14% seen once. Here the sequenced sample was PBMCs from blood, taken roughly 15 days before vaccination. The clonotype originates from a man aged 50-60 years who received an inactivated influenza vaccine. This sequence joins TRBV6-5 and TRBJ2-5, with TRBD2 as a possible D gene (6 bases). The CDR3 loop is CASSYSGTSGETQYF. DNA for the CDR3: TGTGCCAGCAGTTACTCGGGCACCAGCGGGGAGACCCAGTACTTC.